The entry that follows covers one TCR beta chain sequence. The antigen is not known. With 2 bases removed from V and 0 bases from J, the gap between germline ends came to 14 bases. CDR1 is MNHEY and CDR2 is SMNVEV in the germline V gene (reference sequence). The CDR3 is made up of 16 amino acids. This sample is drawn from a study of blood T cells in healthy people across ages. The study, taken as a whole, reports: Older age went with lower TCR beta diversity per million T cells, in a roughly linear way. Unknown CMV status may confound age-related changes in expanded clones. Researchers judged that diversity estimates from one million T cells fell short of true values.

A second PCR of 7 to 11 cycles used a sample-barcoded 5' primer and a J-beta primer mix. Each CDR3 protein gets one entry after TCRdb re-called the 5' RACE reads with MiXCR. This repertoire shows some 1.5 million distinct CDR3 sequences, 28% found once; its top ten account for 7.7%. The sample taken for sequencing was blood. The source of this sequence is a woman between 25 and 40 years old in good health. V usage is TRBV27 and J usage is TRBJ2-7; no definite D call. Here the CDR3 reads CASSLRGQRSSYEQYF. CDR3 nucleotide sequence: TGTGCCAGCAGTTTACGAGGCCAGAGAAGCTCCTACGAGCAGTACTTC.